This T cell receptor (beta chain) was identified in a study of post-analysis software for immune sequencing data. Looking at the study overall: Progressive-relapsing, secondary progressive and relapsing-remitting multiple sclerosis were among the disease courses included. Study results and caveats: Strong co-clustering by F measure linked samples that shared a preparation batch. In patients, TRBV5-6, TRBV5-1 and TRBV20-1 belonged to roughly five TRBV segments found more frequently than in controls.

This clonotype has at least ten counts. The target antigen is unknown. Each TCR beta cDNA library carried unique molecular identifiers. Input of roughly 0.9 to 11 million T cells yielded roughly 0.5 million cDNA molecules. MiXCR, applied by TCRdb to the PCR reads, yields one record per CDR3 protein. The data hold hundreds of thousands of distinct CDR3 sequences, with around 44% observed a single time. The CDR3 is 14 residues long. The V gene end was trimmed by 6 bases and the J gene end by 4 bases; junction bases not matched to a gene: 3. CDR1 and CDR2 from the germline V gene are SQVTM and ANQGSEA. The receptor comes from a girl aged 10 to 17 with multiple sclerosis. Sequences were obtained from blood. J is TRBJ2-3 and V is TRBV29-1; 14 positions agree with TRBD2. This chain's CDR3 is CSVATSGRADTQYF. DNA of the CDR3: TGCAGCGTCGCGACTAGCGGGAGGGCAGATACGCAGTATTTT.